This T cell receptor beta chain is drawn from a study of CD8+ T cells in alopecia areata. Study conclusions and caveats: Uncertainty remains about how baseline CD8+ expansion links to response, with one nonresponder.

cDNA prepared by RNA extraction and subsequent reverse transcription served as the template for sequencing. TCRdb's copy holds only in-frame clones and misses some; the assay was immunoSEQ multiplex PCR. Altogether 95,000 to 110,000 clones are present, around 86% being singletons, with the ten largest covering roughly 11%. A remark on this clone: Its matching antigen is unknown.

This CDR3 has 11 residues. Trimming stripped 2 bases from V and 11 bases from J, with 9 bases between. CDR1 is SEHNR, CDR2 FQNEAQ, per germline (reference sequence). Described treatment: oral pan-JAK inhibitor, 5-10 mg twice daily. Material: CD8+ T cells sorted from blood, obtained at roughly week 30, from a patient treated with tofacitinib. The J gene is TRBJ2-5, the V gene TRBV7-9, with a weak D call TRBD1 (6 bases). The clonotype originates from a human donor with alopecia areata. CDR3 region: CASSLRQEQYF. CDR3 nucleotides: TGTGCCAGCAGCTTAAGACAGGAGCAGTACTTC. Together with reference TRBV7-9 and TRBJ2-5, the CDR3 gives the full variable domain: DTGVSQNPRHKITKRGQNVTFRCDPISEHNRLYWYRQTLGQGPEFLTYFQNEAQLEKSRLLSDRFSAERPKGSFSTLEIQRTEQGDSAMYLCASSLRQEQYFGPGTRLLVL.